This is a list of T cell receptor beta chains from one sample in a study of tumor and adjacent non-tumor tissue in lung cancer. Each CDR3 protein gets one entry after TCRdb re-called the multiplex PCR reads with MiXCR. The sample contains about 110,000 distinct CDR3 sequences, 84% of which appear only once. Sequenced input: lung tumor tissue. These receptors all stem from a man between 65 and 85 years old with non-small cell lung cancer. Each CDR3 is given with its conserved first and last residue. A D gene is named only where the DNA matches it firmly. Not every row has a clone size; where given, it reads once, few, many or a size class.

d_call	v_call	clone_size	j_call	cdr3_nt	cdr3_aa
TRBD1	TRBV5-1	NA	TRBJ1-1	TGTGTCAGCAGCTTGGTTCCCTTAAGGACAGGGTCCACTGAAGCTTTCTTT	CVSSLVPLRTGSTEAFF
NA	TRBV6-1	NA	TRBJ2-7	TGTGCTAGCAAACGGGACCCCAGTTTCGTTGAGCAGTACTTC	CASKRDPSFVEQYF
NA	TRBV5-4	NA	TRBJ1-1	TGTTCCAGCAGCTCCAGGGAGGCCTCTTCAATTGAAGCTCTCTTT	CSSSSREASSIEALF
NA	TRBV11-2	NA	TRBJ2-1	TGTGCCTGCAGCTTAGGGTGTAGGGACGGGTACAATGAGCAGTTCTTC	CACSLGCRDGYNEQFF
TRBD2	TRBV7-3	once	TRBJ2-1	TGTGAAAGCAGCTTAAGGCTAGCGGGGGGGGATGAGCAGTTCTTC	CESSLRLAGGDEQFF
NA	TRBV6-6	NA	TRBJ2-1	TGTGCCGGTGCTACCTATGAGCAGTTCTTC	CAGATYEQFF
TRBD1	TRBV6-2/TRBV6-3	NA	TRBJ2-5	TGTGCCAGCAACAGGGGGCTAGAGACCCAGTACTTC	CASNRGLETQYF
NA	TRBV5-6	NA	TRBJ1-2	TGTGCCAGCAGCTTGGCCGGAGCGAGCTATAGCGACACCTTC	CASSLAGASYSDTF
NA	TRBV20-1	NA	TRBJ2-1	TGCGGTACTAGAGGGGTTCCTCCCTACAATGAGCAGTTCTTC	CGTRGVPPYNEQFF
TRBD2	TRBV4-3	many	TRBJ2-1	TGCGCCAGCAGCCAAGATCCGCTAGCGGGGAGAGGCGATGAGCAGTTCTTC	CASSQDPLAGRGDEQFF
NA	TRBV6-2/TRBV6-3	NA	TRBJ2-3	TGTGCCAACAGTTCGGGATCAGGACAGCCTTGCACAGATACGCAGTATTTT	CANSSGSGQPCTDTQYF
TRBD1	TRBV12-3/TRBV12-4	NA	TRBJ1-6	TGTGCCAGCACCTCCTGGATAGGGGGCTATAATTCACCCTTCCACTTT	CASTSWIGGYNSPFHF
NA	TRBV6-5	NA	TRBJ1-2	TGTGCCAGCAGTTACCCGATCCGTCCTGGCGGCTACACCTTC	CASSYPIRPGGYTF
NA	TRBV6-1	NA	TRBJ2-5	TGTCCCAGCAGTGAAAGCGCTGCGTGGCGGGAGACCCAGTACTTC	CPSSESAAWRETQYF
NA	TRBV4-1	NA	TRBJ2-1	TGCGCCAGCAGCAACCCCGGGAACTACTACAATGAGCAGTTCTTC	CASSNPGNYYNEQFF
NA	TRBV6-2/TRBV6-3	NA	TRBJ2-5	TGTGCCAGCAGTTACCACGGACAGTGCCTCCAAGAGACCCAGTACTTC	CASSYHGQCLQETQYF
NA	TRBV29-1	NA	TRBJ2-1	TGCAGCGTTGAAGTCTATGACGACGGGGTGGACAATGAGCAGCTCTTC	CSVEVYDDGVDNEQLF
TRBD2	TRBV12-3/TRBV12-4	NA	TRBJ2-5	TGTGCCAGCAGTAGAAGCGACCACCCGACTAGCGGGCTTCCCCAGGAGACACAGTACTTC	CASSRSDHPTSGLPQETQYF
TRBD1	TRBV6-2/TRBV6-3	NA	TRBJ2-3	TGTGTCAGCAGTTACTATCAGGGGGAGAGAGAGCATACGCAGTATTTT	CVSSYYQGEREHTQYF
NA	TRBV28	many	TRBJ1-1	TGTGCCAGCGTTAAAAGAGGGGGTTTTATTGAAGCTTTCTTT	CASVKRGGFIEAFF
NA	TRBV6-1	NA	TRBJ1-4	TGTGCCAGCAATGAAGTGGGTTTAGGTGCAGATCAAAAACTGTTTTTT	CASNEVGLGADQKLFF
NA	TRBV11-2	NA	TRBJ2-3	TGTGCCAGCAGCTTAACCCAGGGTGAAAGCACAGATACGCAGTATTTT	CASSLTQGESTDTQYF
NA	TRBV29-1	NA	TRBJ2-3	TGCAACGCCGCGTATGCAGATACGCAGTATTTT	CNAAYADTQYF
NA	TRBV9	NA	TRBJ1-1	TGTGCCAGCGGCGCCCGACAGAACACTGAAGCTTTCTTT	CASGARQNTEAFF